These 23 T cell receptor beta chains originate from one sample sequenced in a study of T cell responses to AZD1222 COVID-19 vaccine. Using immunoSEQ multiplex PCR, the repertoire was profiled, and TCRdb retains in-frame clones only, with some absent. The sample gives over 150,000 clones, approximately 86% of which show up once; 2.6% is in the top ten. This material consisted of peripheral blood, taken on day 0 of AZD1222 vaccination. These TCRs come from an adult in good health.

The rearrangement joins TRBV6-5 to TRBJ2-7; D call uncertain. The CDR3 totals 11 residues. Trimming removed 8 bases at V and 3 bases at J, with 8 bases between. Germline V CDR1 and CDR2: MNHEY, SVGAGI. Written as DNA, the CDR3 is TGTGCCAGCGCGGATAACTACGAGCAGTACTTC. It translates to CASADNYEQYF.

The V call is TRBV7-8, the J call TRBJ1-5, with TRBD1 as a possible D gene (6 bases). The CDR3 loop spans 15 amino acids. V was shortened by 5 bases and J by 4 bases, with 15 bases between the two germline ends. Germline V gives CDR1 SGHVS, CDR2 FQNEAQ. The CDR3 sequence is CASSIYREQNQPQHF. The CDR3 coding sequence is TGTGCCAGCAGCATTTACAGGGAACAGAATCAGCCCCAGCATTTT.

The chain has TRBV12-3 or TRBV12-4 and TRBJ1-5; no clear D gene. Trimming cost V 7 bases and J 7 bases, with 14 bases left between them. The CDR3 has 13 amino acids. CDR3 nucleotide sequence: TGTGCCAGCACCCCGCGGGTGAGCCAGCCCCAGCATTTT. This codes for CASTPRVSQPQHF.

This clone appeared once. The chain has TRBV10-3 and TRBJ1-5; possibly TRBD1 for D (5 bases). The CDR3 is 14 residues long. Between the trimmed V and J ends, which lost 5 bases and 6 bases, there was a span of 14 bases. Germline V gene lookup returns CDR1 ENHRY and CDR2 SYGVKD. CDR3 sequence reads: CAISIGQGGQPQHF. In DNA form, the CDR3 reads TGTGCCATCAGTATCGGCCAGGGTGGTCAGCCCCAGCATTTT.

The chain uses TRBV19 and TRBJ1-1; 8 bases line up with TRBD1. This CDR3 spans 16 amino acids. Germline V CDR1 and CDR2: LNHDA, SQIVND (reference sequence). With V trimmed by 1 base and J by 0 bases, 4 bases remained unmatched. The DNA of the CDR3 is TGTGCCAGTAGTATAGGGATGGGACAGGTGAACACTGAAGCTTTCTTT. This encodes CASSIGMGQVNTEAFF.

In its sample, this clone was seen once. The rearrangement uses TRBV28 and TRBJ2-3; a weak D match, TRBD2 (6 bases). Germline CDR1 reads MDHEN; CDR2 reads SYDVKM. The CDR3 totals 17 residues. The V and J ends lost 7 bases and 6 bases respectively, with 26 bases between them. The CDR3 nucleotides read TGTGCCAGCACCCCTCGAGGTGGGGGAGGACTGTTTGATACGCAGTATTTT. Amino acid sequence: CASTPRGGGGLFDTQYF. The complete variable domain, with remaining parts taken from reference TRBV28 and TRBJ2-3, reads DVKVTQSSRYLVKRTGEKVFLECVQDMDHENMFWYRQDPGLGLRLIYFSYDVKMKEKGDIPEGYSVSREKKERFSLILESASTNQTSMYLCASTPRGGGGLFDTQYFGPGTRLTVL.

The chain recombines TRBV11-2 with TRBJ1-3; D is ambiguous. Germline lookup yields CDR1 SGHAT and CDR2 FQNNGV. V was trimmed by 4 bases and J by 4 bases, leaving 11 bases between them. CDR3 length: 14 residues. The CDR3 bases are TGTGCCAGCAGCTCCCCTCAGAGAGGAAACACCATATATTTT. Its translation: CASSSPQRGNTIYF. The full variable domain, its missing parts supplied by reference TRBV11-2 and TRBJ1-3, is EAGVAQSPRYKIIEKRQSVAFWCNPISGHATLYWYQQILGQGPKLLIQFQNNGVVDDSQLPKDRFSAERLKGVDSTLKIQPAKLEDSAVYLCASSSPQRGNTIYFGEGSWLTVV.

The chain has TRBV11-2 and TRBJ2-3, with TRBD1 as a possible D gene (6 bases). The CDR3 has 15 residues. The germline V gene encodes CDR1 SGHAT and CDR2 FQNNGV. V lost 5 bases and J 5 bases, leaving 17 bases between the germline ends. CDR3 protein: CASSPSGRGIDTQYF. The CDR3 DNA reads TGTGCCAGCAGCCCCAGCGGAAGGGGGATAGATACGCAGTATTTT. The whole variable domain, remainder taken from reference TRBV11-2 and TRBJ2-3, is EAGVAQSPRYKIIEKRQSVAFWCNPISGHATLYWYQQILGQGPKLLIQFQNNGVVDDSQLPKDRFSAERLKGVDSTLKIQPAKLEDSAVYLCASSPSGRGIDTQYFGPGTRLTVL.

The J gene is TRBJ1-4, the V gene TRBV5-1, with a tentative D call TRBD1 (6 bases). Germline loops: CDR1 SGHRS, CDR2 YFSETQ. The CDR3 consists of 15 residues. Trimming left V 2 bases short and J 8 bases short, with 16 bases between. The CDR3 is CASSFGGAILEKLFF. The CDR3 DNA follows: TGCGCCAGCAGCTTCGGGGGCGCGATTCTAGAAAAACTGTTTTTT.

J is TRBJ2-7 and V is TRBV6-5, with 14 nucleotides matching TRBD2. The CDR3 has 15 amino acids. CDR1 and CDR2 from the germline V gene are MNHEY and SVGAGI. The trim removed 6 bases at V and 6 bases at J, leaving 7 bases unmatched. The CDR3 region has the DNA TGTGCCAGCAGCCCGGGACTAGCGGGAGTGGGCGAGCAGTACTTC. It encodes CASSPGLAGVGEQYF.

V is TRBV3-1 (or the pseudogene TRBV3-2) and J is TRBJ2-2; D uncertain. The CDR3 totals 14 residues. V lost 2 bases and J 6 bases, leaving 10 bases between the germline ends. Germline CDR1 LGHDT, CDR2 YNNKEL (reference sequence). CDR3 coding DNA: TGTGCCAGCAGCCAAATTTGGCCGCCCGGGGAGCTGTTTTTT. Protein product: CASSQIWPPGELFF.

The J gene is TRBJ2-1, the V gene TRBV10-3; no reliable D call. The germline V gene has CDR1 ENHRY and CDR2 SYGVKD. Trimming pared 0 bases from V and 9 bases from J, leaving 12 bases between. CDR3 size: 14 residues. DNA for the CDR3: TGTGCCATCAGTGAGTCGGTCGGGTCCCTTGAGCAGTTCTTC. It codes for CAISESVGSLEQFF.

The chain combines TRBV6-2 or TRBV6-3 with TRBJ1-1; 7 bases are a match to TRBD1. With V trimmed by 3 bases and J by 11 bases, 21 bases remained unmatched. This CDR3 has 17 residues. CDR1 is MNHEY, CDR2 SVGEGT, per germline. CDR3 sequence reads: CASSYRKTGNSPLGAFF. CDR3 sequence (DNA): TGTGCCAGCAGTTATCGAAAGACAGGGAACTCTCCTCTCGGGGCTTTCTTT.

The V and J genes are TRBV5-1 and TRBJ1-1, with D possibly TRBD1 on 5 matching bases. This CDR3 spans 15 amino acids. Per the germline V gene, CDR1 is SGHRS and CDR2 is YFSETQ. Trimming shortened V by 5 bases and J by 2 bases, and 16 bases separated the two germline ends. Written as DNA, the CDR3 is TGCGCCAGCAGTTTCTGGGGGGACGAAAACACTGAAGCTTTCTTT. This encodes CASSFWGDENTEAFF.

This chain uses TRBV9 with TRBJ1-4, with D possibly matching TRBD1 (6 bases). The CDR3 is 15 amino acids. Trimming cost V 4 bases and J 2 bases, with 12 bases left between them. The germline gives CDR1 SGDLS, CDR2 YYNGEE. Written as DNA, the CDR3 is TGTGCCAGCAGCTACGGACAGAACACTAATGAAAAACTGTTTTTT. Its protein product is CASSYGQNTNEKLFF.

This chain connects TRBV7-6 to TRBJ1-1; D might be TRBD1 (5 bases). CDR1 is SGHVS, CDR2 FNYEAQ, per germline. The CDR3 extends over 14 amino acids. V was pared by 5 bases and J by 6 bases, with 16 bases between. In DNA, the CDR3 is TGTGCCAGCAGCCTCAGCGGGGGTGGCTCTGAAGCTTTCTTT. It translates to CASSLSGGGSEAFF.

This clone appeared a few times. The V call is TRBV5-1, the J call TRBJ1-1, with TRBD1 as a possible D gene (6 bases). There are 15 residues in the CDR3. Trimming shortened V by 1 base and J by 4 bases, and 14 bases separated the two germline ends. In germline, CDR1 is SGHRS, CDR2 YFSETQ. The CDR3 DNA reads TGCGCCAGCAGCTTGAATGGGGGGCAAGTCACTGAAGCTTTCTTT. Translation: CASSLNGGQVTEAFF.

The gene calls are TRBV18 and TRBJ1-2; D is ambiguous. With 5 bases removed from V and 1 base from J, the gap between germline ends came to 14 bases. The CDR3 has 15 residues. In germline, CDR1 is KGHSH, CDR2 LQKENI. The CDR3 sequence: CASSSPMMDNYGYTF. CDR3 DNA sequence: TGTGCCAGCTCATCCCCGATGATGGATAACTATGGCTACACCTTC.

The CDR3 loop is CARRDPRAHGYTF. CDR3 nucleotides: TGTGCCAGACGGGACCCTCGTGCACACGGCTACACCTTC. The V gene is TRBV2, the J gene TRBJ1-2; tentatively, D is TRBD1 (5 bases). V lost 9 bases and J 8 bases, leaving 19 bases between the germline ends. The CDR3 is made up of 13 amino acids. The germline CDR1 and CDR2 sequences are SNHLY and FYNNEI.

This clone was seen a single time. The chain recombines TRBV29-1 with TRBJ1-1, with D maybe TRBD1 (6 bases). V lost 3 bases and J lost 4, with 15 bases in between. This CDR3 comprises 14 residues. From germline, CDR1 is SQVTM and CDR2 ANQGSEA. CDR3: CSVDWGRGSTEAFF. The DNA for the CDR3 is TGCAGCGTTGATTGGGGGCGTGGATCCACTGAAGCTTTCTTT.

This clone was seen once. The chain is built from TRBV9 and TRBJ1-4; D perhaps matches TRBD1 (6 bases). With 3 bases removed from V and 10 bases from J, the gap between germline ends came to 22 bases. CDR1 and CDR2 (germline): SGDLS, YYNGEE. The CDR3 has 16 residues. The CDR3 spells CASSATGTLGGGKLFF. In DNA, the CDR3 is TGTGCCAGCAGCGCCACCGGGACACTCGGAGGGGGAAAACTGTTTTTT.

The gene calls are TRBV19 and TRBJ1-5; 7 positions agree with TRBD1. Germline CDR1 and CDR2: LNHDA and SQIVND (reference sequence). The CDR3 spans 13 residues. The junction had 2 bases not matched to a gene; V was cut back by 7 bases and J by 2 bases. The CDR3 sequence: CASKGAGNQPQHF. The CDR3 DNA reads TGTGCCAGTAAGGGGGCAGGCAATCAGCCCCAGCATTTT.

The chain carries TRBV30 and TRBJ1-6, with D uncertain. Germline CDR1 reads GTSNPN; CDR2 reads SVGIG (reference sequence). The V gene lost 5 bases and the J gene lost 0 bases, with 5 bases spanning the gap. CDR3 length: 13 residues. CDR3 sequence: CAWGSSYNSPLHF. The CDR3 DNA reads as TGTGCCTGGGGGAGCTCCTATAATTCACCCCTCCACTTT. Combining the CDR3 with reference TRBV30 and TRBJ1-6 gives the whole variable domain SQTIHQWPATLVQPVGSPLSLECTVEGTSNPNLYWYRQAAGRGLQLLFYSVGIGQISSEVPQNLSASRPQDRQFILSSKKLLLSDSGFYLCAWGSSYNSPLHFGNGTRLTVT.